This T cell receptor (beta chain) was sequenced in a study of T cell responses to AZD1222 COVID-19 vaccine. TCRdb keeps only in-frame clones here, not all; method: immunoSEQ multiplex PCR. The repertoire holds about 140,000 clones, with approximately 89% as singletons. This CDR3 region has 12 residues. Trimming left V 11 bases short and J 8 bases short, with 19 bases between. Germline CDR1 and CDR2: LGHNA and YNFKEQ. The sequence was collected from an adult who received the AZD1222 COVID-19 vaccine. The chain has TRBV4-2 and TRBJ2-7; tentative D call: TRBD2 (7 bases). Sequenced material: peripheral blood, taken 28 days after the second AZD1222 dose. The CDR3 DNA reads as TGTGCCTCCAAAGGGGGGGAGGCGCAGCAGTACTTC. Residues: CASKGGEAQQYF.